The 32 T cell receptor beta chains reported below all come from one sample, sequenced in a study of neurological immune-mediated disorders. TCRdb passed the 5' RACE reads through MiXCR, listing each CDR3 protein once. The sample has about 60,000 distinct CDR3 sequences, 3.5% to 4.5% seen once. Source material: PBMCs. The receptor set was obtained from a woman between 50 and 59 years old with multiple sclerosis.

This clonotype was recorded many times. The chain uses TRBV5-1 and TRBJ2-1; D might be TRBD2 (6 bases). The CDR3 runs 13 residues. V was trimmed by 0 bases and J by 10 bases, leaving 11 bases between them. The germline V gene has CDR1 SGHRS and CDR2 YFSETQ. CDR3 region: CASSLGSGREQFF. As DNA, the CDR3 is TGCGCCAGCAGCTTGGGGAGCGGGCGAGAGCAGTTCTTC.

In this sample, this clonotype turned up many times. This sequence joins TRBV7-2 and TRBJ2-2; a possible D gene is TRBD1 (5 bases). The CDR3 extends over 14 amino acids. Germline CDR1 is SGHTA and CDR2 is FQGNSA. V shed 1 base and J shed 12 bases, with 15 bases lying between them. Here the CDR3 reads CASSLDRAAGQLFF. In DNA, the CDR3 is TGTGCCAGCAGCTTAGACCGGGCGGCAGGGCAGCTGTTTTTT.

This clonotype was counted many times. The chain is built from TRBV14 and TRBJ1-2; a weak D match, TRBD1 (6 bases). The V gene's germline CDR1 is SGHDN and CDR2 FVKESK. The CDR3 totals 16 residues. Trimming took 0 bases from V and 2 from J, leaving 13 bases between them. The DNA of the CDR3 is TGTGCCAGCAGCCAAGACCGCGGGGGCGGCAACTATGGCTACACCTTC. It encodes CASSQDRGGGNYGYTF.

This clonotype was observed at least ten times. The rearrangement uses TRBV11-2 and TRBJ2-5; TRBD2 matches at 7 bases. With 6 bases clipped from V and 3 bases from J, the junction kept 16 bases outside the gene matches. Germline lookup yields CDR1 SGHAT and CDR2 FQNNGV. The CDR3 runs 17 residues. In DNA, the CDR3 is TGTGCCAGCAGTTCAACCCCCTCATGGGAGGGAGAAGAGACCCAGTACTTC. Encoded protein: CASSSTPSWEGEETQYF.

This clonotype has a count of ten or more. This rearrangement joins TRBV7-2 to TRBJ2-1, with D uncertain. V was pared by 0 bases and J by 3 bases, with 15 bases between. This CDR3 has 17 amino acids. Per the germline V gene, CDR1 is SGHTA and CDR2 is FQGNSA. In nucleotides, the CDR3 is TGTGCCAGCAGCTTAGCGCAAGCGCTCGCTCTCTACAATGAGCAGTTCTTC. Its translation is CASSLAQALALYNEQFF.

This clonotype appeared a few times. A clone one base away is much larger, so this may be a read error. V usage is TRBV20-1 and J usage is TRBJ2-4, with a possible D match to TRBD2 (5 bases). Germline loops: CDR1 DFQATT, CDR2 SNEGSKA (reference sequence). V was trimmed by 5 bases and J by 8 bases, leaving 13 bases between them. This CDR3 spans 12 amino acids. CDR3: CSALQEGYIQYF. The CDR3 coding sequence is TGCAGTGCTCTTCAAGAGGGCTACATTCAGTACTTC.

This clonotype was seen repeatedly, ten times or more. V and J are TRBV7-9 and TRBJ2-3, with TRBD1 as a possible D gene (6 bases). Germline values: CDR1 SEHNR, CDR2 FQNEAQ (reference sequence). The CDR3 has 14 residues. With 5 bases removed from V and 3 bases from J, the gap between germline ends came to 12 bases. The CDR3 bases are TGTGCCAGCAGCCGGGCAGGGGTGACAGATACGCAGTATTTT. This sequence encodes CASSRAGVTDTQYF.

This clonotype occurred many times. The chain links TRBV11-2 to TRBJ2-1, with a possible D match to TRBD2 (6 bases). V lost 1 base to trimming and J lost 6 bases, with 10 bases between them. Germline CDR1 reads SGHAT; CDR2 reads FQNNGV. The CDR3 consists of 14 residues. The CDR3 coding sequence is TGTGCCAGCAGCTTAGCACTCGGGAGCAATGAGCAGTTCTTC. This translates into CASSLALGSNEQFF.

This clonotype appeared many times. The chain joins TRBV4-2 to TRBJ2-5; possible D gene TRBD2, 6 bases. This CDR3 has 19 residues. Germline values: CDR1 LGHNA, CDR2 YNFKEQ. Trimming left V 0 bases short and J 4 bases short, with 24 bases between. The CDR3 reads CASSQDSGRKTRGGETQYF. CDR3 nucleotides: TGTGCCAGCAGCCAAGATAGTGGCAGGAAGACTAGAGGAGGAGAGACCCAGTACTTC.

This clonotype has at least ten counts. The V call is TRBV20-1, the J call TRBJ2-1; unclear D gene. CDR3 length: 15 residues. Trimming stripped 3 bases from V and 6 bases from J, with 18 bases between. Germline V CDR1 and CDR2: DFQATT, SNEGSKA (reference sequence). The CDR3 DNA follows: TGCAGTGCTAGTGGCGGCGGCTCCCTCGTCAATGAGCAGTTCTTC. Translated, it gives CSASGGGSLVNEQFF.

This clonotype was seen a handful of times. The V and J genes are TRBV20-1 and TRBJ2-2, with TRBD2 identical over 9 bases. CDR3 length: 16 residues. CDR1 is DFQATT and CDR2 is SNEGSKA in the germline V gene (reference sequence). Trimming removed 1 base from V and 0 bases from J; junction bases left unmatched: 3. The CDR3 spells CSARVSGSTNTGELFF. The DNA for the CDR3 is TGCAGTGCTAGAGTTAGCGGGAGTACGAACACCGGGGAGCTGTTTTTT.

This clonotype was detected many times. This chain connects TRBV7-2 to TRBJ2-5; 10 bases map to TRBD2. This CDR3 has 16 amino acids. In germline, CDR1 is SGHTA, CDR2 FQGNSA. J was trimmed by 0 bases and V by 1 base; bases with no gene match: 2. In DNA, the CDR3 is TGTGCCAGCAGCTTAGTAGCGGGAGGACACCAAGAGACCCAGTACTTC. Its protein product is CASSLVAGGHQETQYF.

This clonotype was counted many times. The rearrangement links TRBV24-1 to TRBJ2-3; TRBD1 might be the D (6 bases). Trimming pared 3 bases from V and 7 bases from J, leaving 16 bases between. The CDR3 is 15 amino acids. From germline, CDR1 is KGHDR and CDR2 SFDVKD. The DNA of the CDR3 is TGTGCCACCAGTGATGGACAGACCCCGGGATATACGCAGTATTTT. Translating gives CATSDGQTPGYTQYF.

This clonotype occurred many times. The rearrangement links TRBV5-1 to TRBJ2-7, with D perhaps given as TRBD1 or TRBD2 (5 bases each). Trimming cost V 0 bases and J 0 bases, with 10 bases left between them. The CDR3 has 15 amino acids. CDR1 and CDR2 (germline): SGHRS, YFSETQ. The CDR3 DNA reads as TGCGCCAGCAGCTTGGCCGGGACGGCCTCCTACGAGCAGTACTTC. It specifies CASSLAGTASYEQYF.

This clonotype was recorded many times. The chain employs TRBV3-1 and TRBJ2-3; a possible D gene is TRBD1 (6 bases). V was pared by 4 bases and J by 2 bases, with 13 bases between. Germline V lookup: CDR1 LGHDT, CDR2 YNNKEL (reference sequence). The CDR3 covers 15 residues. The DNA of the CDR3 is TGTGCCAGCAGCCCGCCCGGGACACTCACAGATACGCAGTATTTT. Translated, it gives CASSPPGTLTDTQYF.

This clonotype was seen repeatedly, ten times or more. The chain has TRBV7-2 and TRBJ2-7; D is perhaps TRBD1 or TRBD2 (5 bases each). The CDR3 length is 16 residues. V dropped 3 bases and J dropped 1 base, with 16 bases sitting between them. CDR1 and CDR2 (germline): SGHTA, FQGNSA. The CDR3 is CASSFASGPISYEQYF. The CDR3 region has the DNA TGTGCCAGCAGCTTCGCGTCGGGACCGATATCCTACGAGCAGTACTTC.

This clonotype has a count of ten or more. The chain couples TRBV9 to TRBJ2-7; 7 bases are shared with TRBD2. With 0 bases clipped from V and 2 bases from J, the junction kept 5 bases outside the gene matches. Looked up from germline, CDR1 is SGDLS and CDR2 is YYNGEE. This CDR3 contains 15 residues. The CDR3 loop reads CASSVGGSGTYEQYF. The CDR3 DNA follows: TGTGCCAGCAGCGTAGGAGGCAGCGGGACCTACGAGCAGTACTTC.

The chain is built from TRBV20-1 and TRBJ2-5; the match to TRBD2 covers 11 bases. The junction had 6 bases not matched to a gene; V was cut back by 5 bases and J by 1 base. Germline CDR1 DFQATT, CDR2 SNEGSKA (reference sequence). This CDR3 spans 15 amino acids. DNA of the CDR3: TGCAGTGCTGGTGGGACTAGCGGAGGCCAAGAGACCCAGTACTTC. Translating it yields CSAGGTSGGQETQYF.

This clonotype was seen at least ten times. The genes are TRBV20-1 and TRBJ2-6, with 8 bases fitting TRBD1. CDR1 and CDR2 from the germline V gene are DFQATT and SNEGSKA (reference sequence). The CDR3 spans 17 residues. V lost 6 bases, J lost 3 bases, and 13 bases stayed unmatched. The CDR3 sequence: CSASRTGSEGGANVLTF. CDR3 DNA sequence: TGCAGTGCATCCCGGACAGGGTCGGAGGGTGGGGCCAACGTCCTGACTTTC.

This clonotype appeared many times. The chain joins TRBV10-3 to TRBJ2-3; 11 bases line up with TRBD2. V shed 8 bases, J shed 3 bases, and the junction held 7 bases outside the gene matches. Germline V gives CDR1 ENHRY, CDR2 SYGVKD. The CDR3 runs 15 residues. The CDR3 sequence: CAIRASGGTTDTQYF. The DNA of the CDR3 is TGTGCCATCCGGGCTAGCGGGGGGACAACAGATACGCAGTATTTT.

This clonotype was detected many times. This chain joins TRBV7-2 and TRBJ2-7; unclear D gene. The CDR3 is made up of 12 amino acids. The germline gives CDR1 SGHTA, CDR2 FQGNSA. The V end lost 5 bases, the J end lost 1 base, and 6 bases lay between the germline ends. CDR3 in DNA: TGTGCCAGCAGCCCTCCTTCCTACGAGCAGTACTTC. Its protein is CASSPPSYEQYF.

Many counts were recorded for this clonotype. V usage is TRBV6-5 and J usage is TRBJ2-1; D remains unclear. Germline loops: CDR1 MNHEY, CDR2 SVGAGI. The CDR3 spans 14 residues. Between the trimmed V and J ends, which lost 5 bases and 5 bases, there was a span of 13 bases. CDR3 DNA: TGTGCCAGCAGTCCCCTGAGTGGTGACAATGAGCAGTTCTTC. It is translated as CASSPLSGDNEQFF.

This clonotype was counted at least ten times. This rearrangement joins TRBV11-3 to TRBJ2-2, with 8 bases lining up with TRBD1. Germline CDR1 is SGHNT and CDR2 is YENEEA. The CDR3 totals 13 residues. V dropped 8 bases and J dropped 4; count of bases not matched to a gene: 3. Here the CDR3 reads CASATGVTGELFF. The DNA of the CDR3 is TGTGCCAGCGCGACAGGGGTCACCGGGGAGCTGTTTTTT. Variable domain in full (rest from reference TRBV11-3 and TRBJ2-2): EAGVVQSPRYKIIEKKQPVAFWCNPISGHNTLYWYLQNLGQGPELLIRYENEEAVDDSQLPKDRFSAERLKGVDSTLKIQPAELGDSAVYLCASATGVTGELFFGEGSRLTVL.

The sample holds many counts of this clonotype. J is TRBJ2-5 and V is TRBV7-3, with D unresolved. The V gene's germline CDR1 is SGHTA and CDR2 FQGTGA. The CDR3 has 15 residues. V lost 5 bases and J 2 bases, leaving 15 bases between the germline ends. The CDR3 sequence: CASSSTAGSQETQYF. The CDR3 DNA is TGTGCCAGCAGCAGTACGGCTGGATCTCAAGAGACCCAGTACTTC.

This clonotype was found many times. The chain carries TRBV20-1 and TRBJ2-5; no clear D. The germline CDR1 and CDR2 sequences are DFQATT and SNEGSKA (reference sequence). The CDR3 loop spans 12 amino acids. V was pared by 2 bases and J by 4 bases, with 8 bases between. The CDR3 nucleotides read TGCAGTGCTAGAAGTTCCGGAGAGACCCAGTACTTC. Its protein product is CSARSSGETQYF.

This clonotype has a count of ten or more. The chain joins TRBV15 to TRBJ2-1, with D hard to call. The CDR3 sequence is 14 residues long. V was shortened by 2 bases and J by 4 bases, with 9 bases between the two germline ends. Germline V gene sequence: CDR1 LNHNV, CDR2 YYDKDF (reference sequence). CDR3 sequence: CATSRPLHYNEQFF. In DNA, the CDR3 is TGTGCCACCAGCAGACCCCTACATTACAATGAGCAGTTCTTC.

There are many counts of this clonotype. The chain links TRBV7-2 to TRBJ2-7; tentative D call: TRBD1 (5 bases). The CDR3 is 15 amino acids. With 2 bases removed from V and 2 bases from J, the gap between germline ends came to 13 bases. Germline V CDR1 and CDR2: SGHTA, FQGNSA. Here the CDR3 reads CASSLLAGIAYEQYF. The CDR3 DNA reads TGTGCCAGCAGCTTACTGGCAGGGATTGCCTACGAGCAGTACTTC.

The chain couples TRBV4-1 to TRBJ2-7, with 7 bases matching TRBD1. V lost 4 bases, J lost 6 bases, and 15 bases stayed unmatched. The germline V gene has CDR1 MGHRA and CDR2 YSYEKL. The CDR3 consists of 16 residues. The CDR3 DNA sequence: TGCGCCAGCAGCCCCTGGGAGAAAGGGGGCTCTGCCGAGCAGTACTTC. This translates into CASSPWEKGGSAEQYF.

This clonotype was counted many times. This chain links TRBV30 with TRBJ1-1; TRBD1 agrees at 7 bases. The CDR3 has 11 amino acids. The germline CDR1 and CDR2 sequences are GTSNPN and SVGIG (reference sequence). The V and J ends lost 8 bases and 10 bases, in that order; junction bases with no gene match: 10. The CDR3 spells CAASGGPGAFF. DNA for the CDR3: TGTGCCGCCTCAGGGGGTCCCGGAGCTTTCTTT.

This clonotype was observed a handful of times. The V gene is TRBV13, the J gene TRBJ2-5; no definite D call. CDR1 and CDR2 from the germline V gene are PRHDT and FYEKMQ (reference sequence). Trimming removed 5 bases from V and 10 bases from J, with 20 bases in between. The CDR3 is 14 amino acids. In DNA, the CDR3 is TGTGCCAGCAGCACCGGACCCCGTCCCTCATTCCAGTACTTC. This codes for CASSTGPRPSFQYF.

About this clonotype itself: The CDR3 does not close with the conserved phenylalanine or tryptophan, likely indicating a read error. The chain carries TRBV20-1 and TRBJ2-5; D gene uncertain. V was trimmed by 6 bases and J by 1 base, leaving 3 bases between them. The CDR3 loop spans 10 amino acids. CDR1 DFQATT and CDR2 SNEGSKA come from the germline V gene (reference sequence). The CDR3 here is CSARQETQYN. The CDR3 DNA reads TGCAGTGCCCGCCAAGAGACCCAGTACAAC.

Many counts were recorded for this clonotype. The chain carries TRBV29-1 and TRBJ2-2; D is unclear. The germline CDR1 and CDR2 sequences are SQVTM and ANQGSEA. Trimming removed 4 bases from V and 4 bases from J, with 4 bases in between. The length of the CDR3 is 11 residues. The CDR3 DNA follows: TGCAGCGTTGGCCGCACCGGGGAGCTGTTTTTT. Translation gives CSVGRTGELFF.